This T cell receptor (beta chain) came from a study of early stage breast cancer tumors. Study summary: Of around 15 invasive breast tumors, about twelve were hormone receptor-positive, HER2-negative. Study-level results: Compared with adjacent normal breast, tumors showed about 2.5-fold denser, more clonal T cells. Commonly generated sequences made up most enriched TCRB sequences shared between patients.

A remark on this clone: Its specificity is not known.

Each sample had two DNA replicates, about 0.47 ug blood or roughly 1.5 ug tissue. Generated by immunoSEQ multiplex PCR, the TCRdb table keeps only in-frame clones and is missing some. In the table there are 9,500 to 10,000 clones, 64% of which are singletons. The V gene lost 1 base and the J gene lost 3 bases, with 14 bases spanning the gap. This CDR3 spans 15 amino acids. The germline V gene encodes CDR1 SGHRS and CDR2 YFSETQ. This receptor was obtained from a person aged 55 to 75 with breast cancer. The sequenced material came from breast tumor tissue. This chain connects TRBV5-1 to TRBJ2-7; D is perhaps TRBD1 (6 bases). The CDR3 loop reads CASSLSQGKGYEQYF. The CDR3 DNA reads as TGCGCCAGCAGCTTGTCGCAGGGGAAGGGCTACGAGCAGTACTTC.